The 7 T cell receptor beta chains below all came from one sample that was sequenced in a study of early T cells in non-severe SARS-CoV-2 infection. TCRdb ran MiXCR on the 5' RACE reads and lists one entry per CDR3 protein. This table has tens of thousands of distinct CDR3 sequences, around a tenth appearing once. The sample here was whole blood, taken at baseline. All receptors derive from an adult who was a healthcare worker with PCR-confirmed SARS-CoV-2 infection or an uninfected control (not recorded which).

Many counts were recorded for this clonotype. The rearrangement joins TRBV20-1 to TRBJ1-1; D is undetermined. In germline, CDR1 is DFQATT, CDR2 SNEGSKA (reference sequence). The CDR3 extends over 13 amino acids. Trimming left V 6 bases short and J 0 bases short, with 11 bases between. The CDR3 loop is CSAQLQVNTEAFF. CDR3 bases: TGCAGTGCCCAACTTCAGGTGAACACTGAAGCTTTCTTT.

The V and J genes are TRBV6-5 and TRBJ2-7; 10 nucleotides agree with TRBD1. The germline CDR1 and CDR2 sequences are MNHEY and SVGAGI. The CDR3 is made up of 14 amino acids. V lost 4 bases and J lost 5; bases outside the gene matches: 5. The DNA of the CDR3 is TGTGCCAGCAGTTCTCGGACAGGGGGAGACGAGCAGTACTTC. Amino acids: CASSSRTGGDEQYF.

Relative to its sample, this clonotype is medium-sized. The chain combines TRBV29-1 with TRBJ1-5, with a tentative D call TRBD1 (6 bases). V was clipped by 8 bases and J by 0 bases, with 14 bases between them. The CDR3 covers 14 residues. From germline, CDR1 is SQVTM and CDR2 ANQGSEA. In nucleotides, the CDR3 is TGCAGCTCCGAGGGGACACTTAGCAATCAGCCCCAGCATTTT. Translation gives CSSEGTLSNQPQHF.

This clonotype was seen at least ten times. The gene calls are TRBV18 and TRBJ2-5; D remains ambiguous. Trimming removed 1 base from V and 5 bases from J, with 5 bases in between. Germline V gives CDR1 KGHSH, CDR2 LQKENI. There are 12 residues in the CDR3. CDR3 nucleotide sequence: TGTGCCAGCTCACCACGGGCGGAGACCCAGTACTTC. Residues: CASSPRAETQYF.

The V and J genes are TRBV7-9 and TRBJ2-7; the D is unclear. This CDR3 spans 13 amino acids. The germline V gene has CDR1 SEHNR and CDR2 FQNEAQ (reference sequence). Trimming removed 2 bases from V and 3 bases from J, with 8 bases in between. CDR3 DNA sequence: TGTGCCAGCAGCTTAAAGAATGGCTACGAGCAGTACTTC. Amino acids: CASSLKNGYEQYF.

This clonotype was picked up many times. V gene TRBV15 combines with J gene TRBJ2-1; no clear D gene. The CDR3 covers 14 residues. V shed 0 bases and J shed 8 bases, with 11 bases lying between them. CDR1 is LNHNV, CDR2 YYDKDF, per germline (reference sequence). The DNA of the CDR3 is TGTGCCACCAGCAGAGATATGAGGATCCATGAGCAGTTCTTC. It yields the protein CATSRDMRIHEQFF.

The sample holds a few counts of this clonotype. This chain uses TRBV7-2 with TRBJ1-1; D call uncertain. The germline V gene encodes CDR1 SGHTA and CDR2 FQGNSA. The CDR3 loop spans 14 amino acids. Trimming left V 1 base short and J 1 base short, with 7 bases between. DNA of the CDR3: TGTGCCAGCAGCTTAGGGGTTACGAACACTGAAGCTTTCTTT. This translates into CASSLGVTNTEAFF.